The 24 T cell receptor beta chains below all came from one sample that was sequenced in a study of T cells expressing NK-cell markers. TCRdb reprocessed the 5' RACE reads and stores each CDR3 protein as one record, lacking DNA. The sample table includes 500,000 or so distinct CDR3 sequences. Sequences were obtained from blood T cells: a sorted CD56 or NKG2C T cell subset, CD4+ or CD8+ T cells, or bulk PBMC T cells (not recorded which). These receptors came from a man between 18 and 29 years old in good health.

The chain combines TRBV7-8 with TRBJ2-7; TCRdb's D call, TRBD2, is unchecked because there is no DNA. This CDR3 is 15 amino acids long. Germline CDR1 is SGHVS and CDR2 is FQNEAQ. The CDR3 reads CASSLVGLAINEQYF.

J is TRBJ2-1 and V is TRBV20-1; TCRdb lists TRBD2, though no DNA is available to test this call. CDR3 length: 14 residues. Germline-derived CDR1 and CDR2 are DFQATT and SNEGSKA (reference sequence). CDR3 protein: CSARGYTASGEQFF.

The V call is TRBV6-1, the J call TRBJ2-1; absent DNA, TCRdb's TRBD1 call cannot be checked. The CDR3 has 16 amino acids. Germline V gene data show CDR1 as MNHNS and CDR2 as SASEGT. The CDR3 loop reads CASSRTGTGTNNEQFF.

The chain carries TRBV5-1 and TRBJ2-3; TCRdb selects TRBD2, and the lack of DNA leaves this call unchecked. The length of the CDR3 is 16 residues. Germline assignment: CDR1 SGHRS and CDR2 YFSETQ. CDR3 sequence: CASSSTSKGHTDTQYF.

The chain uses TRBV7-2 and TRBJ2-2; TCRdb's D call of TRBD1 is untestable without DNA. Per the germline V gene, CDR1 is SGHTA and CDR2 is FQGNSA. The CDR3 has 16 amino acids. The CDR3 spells CASNPGTLIRAGELFF.

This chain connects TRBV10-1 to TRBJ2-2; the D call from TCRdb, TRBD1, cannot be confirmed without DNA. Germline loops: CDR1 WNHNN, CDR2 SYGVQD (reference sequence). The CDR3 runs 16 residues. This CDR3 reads CASSDLGQGRTGELFF.

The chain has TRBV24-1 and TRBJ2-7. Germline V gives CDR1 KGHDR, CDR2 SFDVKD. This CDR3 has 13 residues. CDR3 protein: CATSDPVRYEQYF.

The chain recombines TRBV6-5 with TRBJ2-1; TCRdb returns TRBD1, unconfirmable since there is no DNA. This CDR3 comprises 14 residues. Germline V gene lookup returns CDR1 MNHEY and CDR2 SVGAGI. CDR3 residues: CASSYSPGVDEQFF.

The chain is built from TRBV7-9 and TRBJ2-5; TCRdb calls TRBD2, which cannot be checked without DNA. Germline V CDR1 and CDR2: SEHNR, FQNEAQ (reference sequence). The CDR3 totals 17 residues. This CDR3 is CASSSPGLAGAQETQYF.

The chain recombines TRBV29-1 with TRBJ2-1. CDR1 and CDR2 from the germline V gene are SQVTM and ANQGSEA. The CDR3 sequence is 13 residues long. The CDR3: CSGELGYYNEQFF.

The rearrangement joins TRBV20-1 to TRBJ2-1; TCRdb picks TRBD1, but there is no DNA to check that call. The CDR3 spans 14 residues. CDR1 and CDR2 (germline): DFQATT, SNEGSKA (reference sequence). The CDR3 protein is CSAPGQGYDNEQFF.

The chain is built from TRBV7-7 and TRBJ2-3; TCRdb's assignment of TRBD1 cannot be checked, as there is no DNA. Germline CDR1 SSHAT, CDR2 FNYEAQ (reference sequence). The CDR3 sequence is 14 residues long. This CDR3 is CASSLGGGRNTQYF.

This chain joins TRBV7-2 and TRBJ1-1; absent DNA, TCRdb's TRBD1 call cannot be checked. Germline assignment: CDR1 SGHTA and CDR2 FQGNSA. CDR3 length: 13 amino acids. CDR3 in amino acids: CASSLSREKHAFF.

The CDR3: CASSLPDISTEAFF. The rearrangement links TRBV7-9 to TRBJ1-1. There are 14 residues in the CDR3. Germline V CDR1 and CDR2: SEHNR, FQNEAQ (reference sequence).

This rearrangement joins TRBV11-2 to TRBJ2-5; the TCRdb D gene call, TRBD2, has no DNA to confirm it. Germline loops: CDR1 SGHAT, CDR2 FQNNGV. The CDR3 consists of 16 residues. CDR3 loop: CASSHGLADYQETQYF.

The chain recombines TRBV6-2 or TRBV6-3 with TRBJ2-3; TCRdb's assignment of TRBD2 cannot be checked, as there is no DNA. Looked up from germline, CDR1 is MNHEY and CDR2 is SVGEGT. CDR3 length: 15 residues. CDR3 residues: CASRTLAGGIDTQYF.

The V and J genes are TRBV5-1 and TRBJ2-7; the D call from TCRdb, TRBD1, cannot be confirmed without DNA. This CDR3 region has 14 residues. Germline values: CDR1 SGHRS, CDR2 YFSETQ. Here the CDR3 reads CASSLPQGGGEQYF.

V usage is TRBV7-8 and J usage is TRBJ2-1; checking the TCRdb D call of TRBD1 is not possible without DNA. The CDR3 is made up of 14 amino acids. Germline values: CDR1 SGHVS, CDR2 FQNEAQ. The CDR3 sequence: CASSLRTGDNEQFF.

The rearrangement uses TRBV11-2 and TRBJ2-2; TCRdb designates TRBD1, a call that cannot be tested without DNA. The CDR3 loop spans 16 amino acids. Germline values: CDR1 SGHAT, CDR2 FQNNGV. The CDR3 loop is CASSYGGSLNTGELFF.

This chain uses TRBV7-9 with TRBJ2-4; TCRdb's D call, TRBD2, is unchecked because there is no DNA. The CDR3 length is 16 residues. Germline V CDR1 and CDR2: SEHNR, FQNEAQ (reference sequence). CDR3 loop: CASAGQIAGVGNIQYF.

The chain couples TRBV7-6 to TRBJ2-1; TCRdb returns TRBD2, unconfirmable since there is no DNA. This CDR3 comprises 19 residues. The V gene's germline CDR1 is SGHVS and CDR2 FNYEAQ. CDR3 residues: CASSLAPGLAEGFYNEQFF.

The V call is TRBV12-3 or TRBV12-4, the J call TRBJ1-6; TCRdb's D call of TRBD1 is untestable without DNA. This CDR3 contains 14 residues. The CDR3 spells CASSIGQGNSPLHF.

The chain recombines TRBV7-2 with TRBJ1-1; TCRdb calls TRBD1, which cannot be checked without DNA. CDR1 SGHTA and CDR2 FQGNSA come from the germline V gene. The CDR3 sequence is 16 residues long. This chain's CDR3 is CASSFAGGNMNTEAFF.

CDR3 region: CASSSGQGLAGGLLRFF. The rearrangement joins TRBV2 to TRBJ2-1; the D gene TCRdb calls, TRBD2, cannot be checked with no DNA. The CDR3 is made up of 17 amino acids. CDR1 SNHLY and CDR2 FYNNEI come from the germline V gene.